Shown below are 24 T cell receptor beta chains from a single sample sequenced in a study of blood T cell repertoires in COVID-19. TCRdb keeps only in-frame clones here, not all; method: immunoSEQ multiplex PCR. The sample includes approximately 120,000 clones, about 86% of them seen just once. Sequencing was performed on peripheral blood. The origin of the receptors is a woman between 50 and 59 years old with acute or convalescent COVID-19.

The J gene is TRBJ2-5, the V gene TRBV2; 7 nucleotides line up with TRBD1. V lost 10 bases to trimming and J lost 5 bases; unmatched junction nucleotides: 7. Germline V CDR1 and CDR2: SNHLY, FYNNEI. This CDR3 is 12 amino acids long. CDR3 sequence: CAIPGQSETQYF. The CDR3 coding sequence is TGTGCCATTCCGGGACAGAGCGAGACCCAGTACTTC.

The chain links TRBV6-1 to TRBJ1-6; 8 bases are shared with TRBD1. V was pared by 0 bases and J by 11 bases, with 9 bases of the junction left unmatched. Germline-derived CDR1 and CDR2 are MNHNS and SASEGT. The CDR3 runs to 16 residues. The CDR3 DNA reads as TGTGCCAGCAGTGAAGCCCCGACAGGGGCACGAACACCCCTCCACTTT. This sequence encodes CASSEAPTGARTPLHF.

The gene calls are TRBV9 and TRBJ2-1, with 8 bases fitting TRBD2. V shed 4 bases and J 4 bases; nucleotides not matched to a gene: 13. The germline V gene encodes CDR1 SGDLS and CDR2 YYNGEE. The CDR3 is 17 amino acids. The CDR3 DNA follows: TGTGCCAGCAGCTCTTCAAAGGGGCGGGAGGAATACAATGAGCAGTTCTTC. As protein: CASSSSKGREEYNEQFF. Drawing the rest from reference TRBV9 and TRBJ2-1, the complete variable domain is DSGVTQTPKHLITATGQRVTLRCSPRSGDLSVYWYQQSLDQGLQFLIQYYNGEERAKGNILERFSAQQFPDLHSELNLSSLELGDSALYFCASSSSKGREEYNEQFFGPGTRLTVL.

The V gene is TRBV19, the J gene TRBJ2-7, with 10 positions matching TRBD1. The ends lost 5 bases at V and 1 base at J; junction bases unmatched: 5. The CDR3 has 15 amino acids. Germline CDR1 LNHDA, CDR2 SQIVND (reference sequence). In DNA, the CDR3 is TGTGCCAGTAGTGATCCGGGACAGGGGTCCTACGAGCAGTACTTC. Translating gives CASSDPGQGSYEQYF.

This chain links TRBV5-1 with TRBJ2-5; TRBD1 agrees at 10 bases. J gave up 1 base and V 1 base, and 4 bases lay outside the gene matches. The CDR3 is 16 amino acids. Per germline, CDR1 SGHRS and CDR2 YFSETQ. The CDR3 DNA reads TGCGCCAGCAGCTTGATGGGGACAGGGGCCCAAGAGACCCAGTACTTC. The encoded protein is CASSLMGTGAQETQYF.

As to this clone: The missing conserved phenylalanine or tryptophan at the end of this CDR3 makes a read error likely. It is unclear where the CDR3 begins or ends on the DNA, so no DNA is shown, and the CDR3 is as TCRdb lists it. The chain uses TRBV7-9 and TRBJ1-2. The CDR3 has 13 residues if both end residues are counted. The germline V gene has CDR1 SEHNR and CDR2 FQNEAQ (reference sequence). The chain's CDR3 is CASRTTGSYTETL.

The chain recombines TRBV6-5 with TRBJ2-7; 11 nucleotides line up with TRBD2. This CDR3 has 15 amino acids. In germline, CDR1 is MNHEY, CDR2 SVGAGI. V lost 6 bases to trimming and J lost 2 bases; unmatched junction nucleotides: 6. This CDR3 reads CASSLSGLAAYEQYF. The CDR3 DNA sequence: TGTGCCAGCAGCCTTTCGGGACTAGCGGCCTACGAGCAGTACTTC.

This clone was picked up one time. The chain has TRBV11-2 and TRBJ2-7, with a weak D call TRBD2 (5 bases). V was trimmed by 2 bases and J by 1 base, leaving 15 bases between them. The CDR3 contains 16 residues. Germline loops: CDR1 SGHAT, CDR2 FQNNGV. This CDR3 is CASSLYTGRISYEQYF. Written as DNA, the CDR3 is TGTGCCAGCAGCTTATATACGGGGAGAATTTCCTACGAGCAGTACTTC.

The chain employs TRBV5-1 and TRBJ1-2; 9 bases match TRBD1. V was pared by 4 bases and J by 2 bases, with 6 bases of the junction left unmatched. The CDR3 runs to 15 residues. Germline V CDR1 and CDR2: SGHRS, YFSETQ. CDR3 in DNA: TGCGCCAGCAGCGGGAACAGGGGGCTGAACTATGGCTACACCTTC. It yields the protein CASSGNRGLNYGYTF.

This clone was picked up a small number of times. Written as DNA, the CDR3 is TGTGCCAGCGGGGGACTAGCGGGATCAGATACGCAGTATTTT. It encodes CASGGLAGSDTQYF. This sequence joins TRBV28 and TRBJ2-3; TRBD2 agrees at 13 bases. The germline CDR1 and CDR2 sequences are MDHEN and SYDVKM. CDR3 length equals 14 residues. The junction had 3 bases not matched to a gene; V was cut back by 8 bases and J by 4 bases. Full variable domain (outside the CDR3, taken from reference TRBV28 and TRBJ2-3): DVKVTQSSRYLVKRTGEKVFLECVQDMDHENMFWYRQDPGLGLRLIYFSYDVKMKEKGDIPEGYSVSREKKERFSLILESASTNQTSMYLCASGGLAGSDTQYFGPGTRLTVL.

The gene calls are TRBV27 and TRBJ2-4; 8 positions agree with TRBD2. This CDR3 is built from 18 residues. V lost 5 bases, J lost 2 bases, and 14 bases stayed unmatched. The germline V gene encodes CDR1 MNHEY and CDR2 SMNVEV (reference sequence). The CDR3 is CASSPIGGLGLTKNIQYF. The DNA for the CDR3 is TGTGCCAGCAGTCCCATCGGGGGACTAGGCCTGACCAAAAACATTCAGTACTTC.

CDR3 DNA: TGTGCCAGCAGTCTTGACAGGGGGGGGGCGAATGAGCAGTTCTTC. The encoded protein is CASSLDRGGANEQFF. The chain links TRBV2 to TRBJ2-1; TRBD1 matches at 9 bases. The CDR3 length is 15 residues. Germline V gives CDR1 SNHLY, CDR2 FYNNEI. The junction had 9 bases not matched to a gene; V was cut back by 5 bases and J by 7 bases.

The chain links TRBV19 to TRBJ2-1; 9 nucleotides agree with TRBD2. Germline assignment: CDR1 LNHDA and CDR2 SQIVND (reference sequence). This CDR3 contains 15 residues. V dropped 0 bases and J dropped 5; count of bases not matched to a gene: 2. The DNA for the CDR3 is TGTGCCAGTAGTATAGAGGGCGGGAGGGACAATGAGCAGTTCTTC. Protein: CASSIEGGRDNEQFF.

Only a few counts were recorded for this clone. The rearrangement joins TRBV20-1 to TRBJ1-6, with 8 bases matching TRBD1. Germline values: CDR1 DFQATT, CDR2 SNEGSKA (reference sequence). V trimming: 3 bases; J trimming: 6 bases; junction bases outside the gene matches: 13. The CDR3 covers 17 residues. The CDR3 is CSASRGTGRIFNSPLHF. As DNA, the CDR3 is TGCAGTGCTAGTCGGGGGACAGGAAGGATTTTTAATTCACCCCTCCACTTT.

The chain couples TRBV11-2 to TRBJ2-5; possibly TRBD1 for D (6 bases). V lost 5 bases, J lost 7 bases, and 11 bases lay in between. CDR1 SGHAT and CDR2 FQNNGV come from the germline V gene. There are 12 residues in the CDR3. CDR3 loop: CASSPEGGTQYF. The CDR3 region has the DNA TGTGCCAGCAGCCCCGAAGGGGGGACCCAGTACTTC.

In regard to this clone: A read error may produce the germline difference seen at one junction end. V is TRBV7-7 and J is TRBJ2-1; 7 positions agree with TRBD1. CDR1 SSHAT and CDR2 FNYEAQ come from the germline V gene (reference sequence). The CDR3 consists of 14 residues. CDR3 bases: TGTGCTAGCAGCTTAATGGGACAGAACAATGAGCAGTTCTTC. This codes for CASSLMGQNNEQFF.

The V gene is TRBV6-5, the J gene TRBJ1-5; TRBD1 aligns across 7 bases. The ends lost 6 bases at V and 0 bases at J; junction bases unmatched: 5. From germline, CDR1 is MNHEY and CDR2 SVGAGI. This CDR3 is 15 amino acids long. The CDR3 is CASSLGQYSNQPQHF. The CDR3 DNA is TGTGCCAGCAGCCTGGGACAGTATAGCAATCAGCCCCAGCATTTT.

The V gene is TRBV11-2, the J gene TRBJ1-6; 8 bases line up with TRBD1. There are 14 residues in the CDR3. J gave up 10 bases and V 1 base, and 3 bases lay outside the gene matches. Looked up from germline, CDR1 is SGHAT and CDR2 is FQNNGV. This chain's CDR3 is CASSLGQGWSPLHF. In DNA form, the CDR3 reads TGTGCCAGCAGCTTAGGACAGGGGTGGTCACCCCTCCACTTT. The whole variable domain, remainder taken from reference TRBV11-2 and TRBJ1-6, is EAGVAQSPRYKIIEKRQSVAFWCNPISGHATLYWYQQILGQGPKLLIQFQNNGVVDDSQLPKDRFSAERLKGVDSTLKIQPAKLEDSAVYLCASSLGQGWSPLHFGNGTRLTVT.

The V gene is TRBV7-2, the J gene TRBJ1-2, with TRBD1 matching 7 bases. V was pared by 5 bases and J by 3 bases, with 3 bases of the junction left unmatched. There are 13 residues in the CDR3. In germline, CDR1 is SGHTA, CDR2 FQGNSA. The CDR3 nucleotides read TGTGCCAGCAGCGAACAGGGGTACTATGGCTACACCTTC. This translates into CASSEQGYYGYTF.

The chain employs TRBV5-4 and TRBJ2-7; D possibly corresponds to TRBD2 (5 bases). Per germline, CDR1 SGHNT and CDR2 YYREEE (reference sequence). CDR3 length equals 13 residues. Trimming cost V 3 bases and J 0 bases, with 7 bases left between them. The CDR3 DNA sequence: TGTGCCAGCAGCTCAGCGGCCTCCTACGAGCAGTACTTC. Its protein is CASSSAASYEQYF. The whole variable domain, remainder taken from reference TRBV5-4 and TRBJ2-7, is ETGVTQSPTHLIKTRGQQVTLRCSSQSGHNTVSWYQQALGQGPQFIFQYYREEENGRGNFPPRFSGLQFPNYSSELNVNALELDDSALYLCASSSAASYEQYFGPGTRLTVT.

The chain carries TRBV6-6 and TRBJ2-1, with D unclear. Trimming took off 5 bases at V and 8 bases at J, with 10 bases between the two ends. The CDR3 extends over 12 amino acids. In germline, CDR1 is MNHNY, CDR2 SVGAGI (reference sequence). In DNA, the CDR3 is TGTGCCAGCAGTCTCCATGGGCATGAGCAGTTCTTC. Amino acid sequence: CASSLHGHEQFF.

V is TRBV23-1 and J is TRBJ2-1, with D perhaps matching TRBD2 (5 bases). TRBV23-1 is an ORF for which the function is uncertain. The CDR3 loop spans 15 amino acids. V was trimmed by 3 bases and J by 9 bases, leaving 18 bases between them. In nucleotides, the CDR3 is TGCGCCAGCAGTCAGGACTTTGTAGGTTCGTGTGAGCAGTTCTTC. Its translation is CASSQDFVGSCEQFF.

The chain links TRBV19 to TRBJ1-5; D unresolved. The germline V gene has CDR1 LNHDA and CDR2 SQIVND (reference sequence). The CDR3 totals 14 residues. V shed 3 bases and J shed 5 bases, with 11 bases lying between them. CDR3 loop: CASSIPYLDQPQHF. CDR3 sequence (DNA): TGTGCCAGTAGTATCCCCTACCTCGATCAGCCCCAGCATTTT. Drawing the rest from reference TRBV19 and TRBJ1-5, the complete variable domain is DGGITQSPKYLFRKEGQNVTLSCEQNLNHDAMYWYRQDPGQGLRLIYYSQIVNDFQKGDIAEGYSVSREKKESFPLTVTSAQKNPTAFYLCASSIPYLDQPQHFGDGTRLSIL.

The genes are TRBV6-2 or TRBV6-3 and TRBJ2-7; 9 bases match TRBD1. The CDR3 contains 16 residues. The germline V gene encodes CDR1 MNHEY and CDR2 SVGEGT. The V and J ends lost 4 bases and 3 bases, in that order; junction bases with no gene match: 10. This chain's CDR3 is CASSFDKGQGFYEQYF. Here the CDR3 DNA reads TGTGCCAGCAGTTTTGATAAGGGACAGGGATTCTACGAGCAGTACTTC.